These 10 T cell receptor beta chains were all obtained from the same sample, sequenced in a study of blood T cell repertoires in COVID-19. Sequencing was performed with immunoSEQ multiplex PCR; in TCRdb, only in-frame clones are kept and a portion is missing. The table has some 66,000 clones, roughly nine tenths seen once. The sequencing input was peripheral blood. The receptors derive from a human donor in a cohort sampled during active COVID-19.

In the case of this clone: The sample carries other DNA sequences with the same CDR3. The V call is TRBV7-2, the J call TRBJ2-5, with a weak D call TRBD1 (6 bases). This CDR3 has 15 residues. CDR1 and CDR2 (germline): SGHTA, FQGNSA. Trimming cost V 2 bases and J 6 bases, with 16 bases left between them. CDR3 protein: CASSLFAGEGQTQYF. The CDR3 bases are TGTGCCAGCAGCTTATTCGCAGGGGAAGGACAGACCCAGTACTTC.

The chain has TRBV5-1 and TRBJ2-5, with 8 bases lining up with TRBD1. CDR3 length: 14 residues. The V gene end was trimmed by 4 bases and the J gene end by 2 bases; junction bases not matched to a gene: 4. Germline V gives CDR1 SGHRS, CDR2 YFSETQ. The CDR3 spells CASSLQGGQETQYF. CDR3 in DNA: TGCGCCAGCAGCCTACAGGGGGGTCAAGAGACCCAGTACTTC. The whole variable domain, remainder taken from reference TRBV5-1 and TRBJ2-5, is KAGVTQTPRYLIKTRGQQVTLSCSPISGHRSVSWYQQTPGQGLQFLFEYFSETQRNKGNFPGRFSGRQFSNSRSEMNVSTLELGDSALYLCASSLQGGQETQYFGPGTRLLVL.

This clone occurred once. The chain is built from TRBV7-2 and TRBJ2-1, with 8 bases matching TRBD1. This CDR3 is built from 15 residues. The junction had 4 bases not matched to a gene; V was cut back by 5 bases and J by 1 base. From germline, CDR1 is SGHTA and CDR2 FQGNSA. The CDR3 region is CASSPDRGSYNEQFF. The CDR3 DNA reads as TGTGCCAGCAGCCCCGACAGGGGATCCTACAATGAGCAGTTCTTC.

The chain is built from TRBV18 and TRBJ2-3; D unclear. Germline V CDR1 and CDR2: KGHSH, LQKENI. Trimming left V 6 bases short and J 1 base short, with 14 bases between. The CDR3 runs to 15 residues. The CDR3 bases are TGTGCCAGCTCGGGCCCGGATGTCGGCACAGATACGCAGTATTTT. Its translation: CASSGPDVGTDTQYF.

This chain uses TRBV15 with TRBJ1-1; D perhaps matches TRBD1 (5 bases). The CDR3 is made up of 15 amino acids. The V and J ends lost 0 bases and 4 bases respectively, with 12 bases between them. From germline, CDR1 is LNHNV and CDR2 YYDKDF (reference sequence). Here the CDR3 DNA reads TGTGCCACCAGCAGAGATCGTCGGGGGTTCACTGAAGCTTTCTTT. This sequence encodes CATSRDRRGFTEAFF.

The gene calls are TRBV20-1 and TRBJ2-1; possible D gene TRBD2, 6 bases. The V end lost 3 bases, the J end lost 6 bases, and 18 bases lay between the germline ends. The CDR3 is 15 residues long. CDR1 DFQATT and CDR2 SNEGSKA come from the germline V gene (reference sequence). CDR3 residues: CSASLGGPQPNEQFF. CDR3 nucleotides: TGCAGTGCTAGTCTAGGAGGGCCTCAGCCCAATGAGCAGTTCTTC.

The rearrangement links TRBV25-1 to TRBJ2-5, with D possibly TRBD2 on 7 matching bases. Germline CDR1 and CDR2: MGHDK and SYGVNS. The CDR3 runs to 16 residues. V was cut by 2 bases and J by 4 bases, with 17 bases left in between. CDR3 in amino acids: CASSEGGGGVGETQYF. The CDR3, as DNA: TGTGCCAGCAGTGAAGGGGGCGGGGGAGTCGGAGAGACCCAGTACTTC.

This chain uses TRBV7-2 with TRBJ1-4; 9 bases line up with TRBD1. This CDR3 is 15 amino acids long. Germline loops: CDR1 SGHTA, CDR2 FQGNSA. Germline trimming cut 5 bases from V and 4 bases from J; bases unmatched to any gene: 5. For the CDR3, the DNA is TGTGCCAGCAGCCTCGGGACAGGGAGTAATGAAAAACTGTTTTTT. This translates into CASSLGTGSNEKLFF.

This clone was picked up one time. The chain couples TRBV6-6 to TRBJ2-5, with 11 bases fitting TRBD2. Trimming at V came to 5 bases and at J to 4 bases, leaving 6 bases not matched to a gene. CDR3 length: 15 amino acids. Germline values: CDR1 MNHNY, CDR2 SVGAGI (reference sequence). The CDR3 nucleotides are TGTGCCAGCAGTGACACTACTAGCGGGAGAGAGACCCAGTACTTC. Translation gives CASSDTTSGRETQYF.

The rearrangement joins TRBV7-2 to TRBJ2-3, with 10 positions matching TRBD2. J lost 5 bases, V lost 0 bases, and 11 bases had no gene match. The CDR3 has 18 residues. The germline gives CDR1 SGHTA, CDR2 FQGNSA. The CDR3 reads CASSLAVALAGEIDTQYF. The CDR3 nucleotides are TGTGCCAGCAGCTTAGCGGTCGCTCTAGCGGGAGAAATAGATACGCAGTATTTT.